This is a list of T cell receptor beta chains from one sample in a study of radiation and T cells in renal cell carcinoma. Some clones are missing from TCRdb's copy, which holds only in-frame ones; the method was immunoSEQ multiplex PCR. The sample yields 70,000 to 100,000 clones, around 86% seen once. The starting material was blood, obtained from a patient whose treatment included radiotherapy and nephrectomy. The receptors derive from a woman aged 45-65 years with renal cell carcinoma. The CDR3 runs from the conserved cysteine through the conserved F or W. The D gene is left open where the match is weak. Clone size is stated in some rows and not others, as once, few, many or a class when expanded.

clone_size d_call j_call v_call cdr3_aa cdr3_nt
- - TRBJ1-1 TRBV4-3 CASSQYLYLAGDTEAFF TGCGCCAGCAGCCAATACCTTTACCTGGCCGGTGACACTGAAGCTTTCTTT
- - TRBJ2-1 TRBV5-1 CASTSGLHEQFF TGCGCCAGCACCTCGGGACTTCATGAGCAGTTCTTC
- TRBD1 TRBJ1-4 TRBV19 CASSRQGDEKLFF TGTGCCAGTAGCCGACAGGGAGATGAAAAACTGTTTTTT
- - TRBJ2-5 TRBV7-2 CASSSRRVQETQYF TGTGCCAGCAGCTCCCGGAGGGTCCAAGAGACCCAGTACTTC
- TRBD2 TRBJ2-3 TRBV28 CASVLGGGRGDTQYF TGTGCCAGCGTACTGGGCGGGGGGCGAGGAGATACGCAGTATTTT
- - TRBJ2-2 TRBV11-1 CASSLARGGELFF TGTGCCAGCAGCTTAGCCAGGGGAGGGGAGCTGTTTTTT
- - TRBJ2-7 TRBV7-9 CASGRSYEQYF TGTGCCAGCGGACGATCCTACGAGCAGTACTTC
- - TRBJ1-1 TRBV7-2 CASSFGAGGAFF TGTGCCAGCAGCTTCGGCGCAGGTGGCGCTTTCTTT
- TRBD1 TRBJ2-6 TRBV6-1 CASSGYRGTGANVLTF TGTGCCAGCAGTGGATACAGGGGAACTGGGGCCAACGTCCTGACTTTC
- - TRBJ1-2 TRBV10-3 CAISEPYGSTNYGYTF TGTGCCATCAGTGAGCCTTATGGAAGTACTAACTATGGCTACACCTTC
- TRBD1 TRBJ2-2 TRBV7-2 CASSLQGARELFF TGTGCCAGCAGCTTACAGGGGGCGCGGGAGCTGTTTTTT
- - TRBJ2-5 TRBV7-2 CASSLARGGQETQYF TGTGCCAGCAGCTTAGCGCGGGGAGGTCAAGAGACCCAGTACTTC
- - TRBJ1-1 TRBV19 CASSISTNTEAFF TGTGCCAGTAGTATATCAACGAACACTGAAGCTTTCTTT
once TRBD1 TRBJ2-5 TRBV2 CASIEDRGEVETQYF TGTGCCAGCATTGAGGACAGGGGGGAAGTGGAGACCCAGTACTTC
- - TRBJ2-7 TRBV2 CASLLEATSYEQYF TGTGCCAGCCTCCTCGAAGCGACTTCCTACGAGCAGTACTTC
few - TRBJ1-5 TRBV15 CATSRGRSGRTNQPQHF TGTGCCACCAGCAGAGGAAGATCAGGGAGGACGAATCAGCCCCAGCATTTT
- - TRBJ1-3 TRBV10-3 CAIRVDSGNTIYF TGTGCCATCAGGGTGGACTCTGGAAACACCATATATTTT
- - TRBJ1-1 TRBV19 CASTVSAMNTEAFF TGTGCCAGTACCGTATCGGCAATGAACACTGAAGCTTTCTTT
- - TRBJ2-1 TRBV7-2 CASSQRGGNEQFF TGTGCCAGCAGCCAGAGGGGGGGAAATGAGCAGTTCTTC
- TRBD1 TRBJ2-5 TRBV5-4 CASSVDREETQYF TGTGCCAGCAGCGTCGACAGGGAAGAGACCCAGTACTTC
- - TRBJ2-3 TRBV6-6 CASYKLKEVQTDTQYF TGTGCCAGCTATAAACTTAAAGAGGTTCAGACAGATACGCAGTATTTT
- - TRBJ1-1 TRBV6-5 CASSLRGGGTEAFF TGTGCCAGCAGTTTGAGGGGAGGGGGAACTGAAGCTTTCTTT
few - TRBJ1-1 TRBV9 CASSVGGSRGPNTEAFF TGTGCCAGCAGCGTAGGGGGATCGAGGGGCCCCAACACTGAAGCTTTCTTT
- - TRBJ2-7 TRBV5-1 CASSPWTPGEQYF TGCGCCAGCAGCCCATGGACTCCCGGCGAGCAGTACTTC
- - TRBJ1-3 TRBV5-8 CASSRPGRGNTIYF TGTGCCAGCAGCCGTCCCGGGAGAGGAAACACCATATATTTT
- - TRBJ2-3 TRBV7-2 CASSDHGGGAGTDTQYF TGTGCCAGCAGCGACCATGGTGGGGGGGCCGGCACAGATACGCAGTATTTT
- TRBD1 TRBJ2-3 TRBV4-2 CASSQGGTADTQYF TGTGCCAGCAGCCAAGGTGGGACAGCAGATACGCAGTATTTT
- - TRBJ1-1 TRBV11-2 CASSLGTVNTEAFF TGTGCCAGCAGCTTAGGGACAGTGAACACTGAAGCTTTCTTT
once TRBD2 TRBJ2-5 TRBV7-9 CASSRSGGRQETQYF TGTGCCAGCAGTCGATCGGGGGGGAGACAAGAGACCCAGTACTTC
- - TRBJ1-5 TRBV7-9 CASSLEGVSSQPQHF TGTGCCAGCAGCTTAGAGGGGGTGTCGTCCCAGCCCCAGCATTTT
- TRBD1 TRBJ2-1 TRBV9 CASSARQGSSYNEQFF TGTGCCAGCAGCGCAAGACAGGGGAGCTCCTACAATGAGCAGTTCTTC
once - TRBJ2-2 TRBV15 CATSIERIFNGELFF TGTGCCACCAGCATTGAAAGAATTTTCAACGGGGAGCTGTTTTTT
- - TRBJ1-5 TRBV30 CAWSPQRNQPQHF TGTGCCTGGAGTCCCCAGCGAAATCAGCCCCAGCATTTT
- - TRBJ1-1 TRBV14 CASSQELQGNTEAFF TGTGCCAGCAGCCAAGAATTACAAGGGAACACTGAAGCTTTCTTT
- - TRBJ2-3 TRBV10-2 CASSDLRTESTDTQYF TGCGCCAGCAGTGACCTGAGGACAGAGAGCACAGATACGCAGTATTTT
- TRBD1 TRBJ1-3 TRBV7-2 CASSFGGTDLGNTIYF TGTGCCAGCAGCTTCGGCGGGACAGACCTTGGAAACACCATATATTTT
- - TRBJ2-3 TRBV12-5 CASGLGEPSTDTQYF TGTGCTAGTGGTTTGGGGGAACCTAGCACAGATACGCAGTATTTT
- - TRBJ1-1 TRBV19 CASSISSNTEAFF TGTGCCAGTAGTATTTCTTCGAACACTGAAGCTTTCTTT
- TRBD1 TRBJ2-5 TRBV5-1 CASSLAPGGREETQYF TGCGCCAGCAGCTTGGCCCCAGGGGGAAGGGAAGAGACCCAGTACTTC
- TRBD2 TRBJ2-5 TRBV4-3 CASSQETSGRRGETQYF TGCGCCAGCAGCCAGGAGACTAGCGGGAGACGGGGTGAGACCCAGTACTTC
- - TRBJ1-5 TRBV7-2 CASSPDRGQPQHF TGTGCCAGCAGCCCCGACCGGGGGCAGCCCCAGCATTTT
- - TRBJ2-7 TRBV23-1 CASSQSWAYEQYF TGCGCCAGCAGTCAATCATGGGCCTACGAGCAGTACTTC
few - TRBJ1-3 TRBV11-2 CASSLEITGSVSRNTIYF TGTGCCAGCAGCTTAGAGATTACGGGGTCGGTATCCCGAAACACCATATATTTT
- - TRBJ1-4 TRBV9 CASSVRGNANEKLFF TGTGCCAGCAGCGTGCGAGGGAATGCGAATGAAAAACTGTTTTTT
- - TRBJ2-1 TRBV7-2 CASSFVNEQFF TGTGCCAGCAGCTTCGTAAATGAGCAGTTCTTC
- TRBD1 TRBJ1-1 TRBV28 CASSLGDRGRNTEAFF TGTGCCAGCAGTTTGGGAGACAGGGGACGGAACACTGAAGCTTTCTTT
once - TRBJ2-7 TRBV28 CASSLAYEQYF TGTGCCAGCAGTCTCGCTTACGAGCAGTACTTC
- TRBD1 TRBJ2-3 TRBV27 CAAQDRVTDTQYF TGTGCCGCCCAAGACAGGGTGACAGATACGCAGTATTTT
- - TRBJ2-3 TRBV6-1 CASSEAWQTDTQYF TGTGCCAGCAGTGAAGCGTGGCAGACAGATACGCAGTATTTT